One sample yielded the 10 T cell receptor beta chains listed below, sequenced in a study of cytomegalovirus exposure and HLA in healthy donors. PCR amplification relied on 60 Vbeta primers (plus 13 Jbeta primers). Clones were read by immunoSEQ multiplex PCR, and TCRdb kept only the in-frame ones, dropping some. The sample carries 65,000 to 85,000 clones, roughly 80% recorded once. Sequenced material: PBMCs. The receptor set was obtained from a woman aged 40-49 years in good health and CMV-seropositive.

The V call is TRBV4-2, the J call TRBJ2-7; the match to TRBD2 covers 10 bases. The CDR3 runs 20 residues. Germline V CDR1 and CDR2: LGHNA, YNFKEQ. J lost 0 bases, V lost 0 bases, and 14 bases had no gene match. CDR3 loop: CASSQDPRSSSGGPSYEQYF. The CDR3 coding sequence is TGTGCCAGCAGCCAAGATCCCCGATCCTCTAGCGGGGGCCCCTCCTACGAGCAGTACTTC.

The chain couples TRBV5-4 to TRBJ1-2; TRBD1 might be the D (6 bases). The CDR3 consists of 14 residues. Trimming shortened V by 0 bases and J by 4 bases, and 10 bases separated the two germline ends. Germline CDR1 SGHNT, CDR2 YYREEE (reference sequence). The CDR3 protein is CASSLGDNLYGYTF. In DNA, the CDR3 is TGTGCCAGCAGCTTGGGGGACAATCTCTATGGCTACACCTTC.

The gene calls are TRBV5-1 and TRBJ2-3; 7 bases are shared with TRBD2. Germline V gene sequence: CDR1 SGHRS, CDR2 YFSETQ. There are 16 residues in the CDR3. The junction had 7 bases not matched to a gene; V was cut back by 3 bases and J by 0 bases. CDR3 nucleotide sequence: TGCGCCAGCAGCTCGGGGGACTACAAGAGCACAGATACGCAGTATTTT. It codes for CASSSGDYKSTDTQYF.

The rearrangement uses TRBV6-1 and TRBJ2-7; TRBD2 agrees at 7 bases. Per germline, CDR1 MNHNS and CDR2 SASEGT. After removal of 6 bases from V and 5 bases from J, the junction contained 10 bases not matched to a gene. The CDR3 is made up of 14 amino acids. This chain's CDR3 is CASRLGGGSDEQYF. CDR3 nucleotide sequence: TGTGCCAGCAGACTGGGGGGGGGTTCAGACGAGCAGTACTTC.

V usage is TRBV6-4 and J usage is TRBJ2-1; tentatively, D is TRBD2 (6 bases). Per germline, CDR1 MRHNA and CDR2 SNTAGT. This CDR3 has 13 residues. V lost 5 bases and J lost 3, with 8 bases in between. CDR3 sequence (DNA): TGTGCCAGCAGTAAGACTAGCTACAATGAGCAGTTCTTC. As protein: CASSKTSYNEQFF.

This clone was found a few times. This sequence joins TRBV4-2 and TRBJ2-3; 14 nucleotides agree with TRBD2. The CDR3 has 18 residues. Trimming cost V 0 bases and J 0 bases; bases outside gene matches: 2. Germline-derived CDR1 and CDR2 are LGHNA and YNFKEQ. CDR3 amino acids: CASSQEGLAGVSTDTQYF. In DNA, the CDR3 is TGTGCCAGCAGCCAAGAGGGACTAGCGGGAGTTAGCACAGATACGCAGTATTTT.

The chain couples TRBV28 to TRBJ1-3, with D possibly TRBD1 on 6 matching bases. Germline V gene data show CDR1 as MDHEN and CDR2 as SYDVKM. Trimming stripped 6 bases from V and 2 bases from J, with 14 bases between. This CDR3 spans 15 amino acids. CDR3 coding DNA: TGTGCCAGCAGCCGCGGGGGCTCTGCTGGAAACACCATATATTTT. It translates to CASSRGGSAGNTIYF. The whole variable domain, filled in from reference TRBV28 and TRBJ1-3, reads DVKVTQSSRYLVKRTGEKVFLECVQDMDHENMFWYRQDPGLGLRLIYFSYDVKMKEKGDIPEGYSVSREKKERFSLILESASTNQTSMYLCASSRGGSAGNTIYFGEGSWLTVV.

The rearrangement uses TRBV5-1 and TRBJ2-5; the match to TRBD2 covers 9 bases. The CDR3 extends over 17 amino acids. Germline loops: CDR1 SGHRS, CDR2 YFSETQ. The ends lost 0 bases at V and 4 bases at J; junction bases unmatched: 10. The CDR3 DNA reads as TGCGCCAGCAGCTTGGCCGGGGGCGGGGGGGCCTCAGAGACCCAGTACTTC. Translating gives CASSLAGGGGASETQYF.

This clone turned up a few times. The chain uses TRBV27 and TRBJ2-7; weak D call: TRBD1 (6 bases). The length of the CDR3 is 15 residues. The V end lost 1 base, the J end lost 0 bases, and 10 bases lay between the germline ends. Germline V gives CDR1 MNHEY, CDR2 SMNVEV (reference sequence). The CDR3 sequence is CASSLLPDSSYEQYF. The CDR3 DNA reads TGTGCCAGCAGTTTATTGCCGGACAGCTCCTACGAGCAGTACTTC.

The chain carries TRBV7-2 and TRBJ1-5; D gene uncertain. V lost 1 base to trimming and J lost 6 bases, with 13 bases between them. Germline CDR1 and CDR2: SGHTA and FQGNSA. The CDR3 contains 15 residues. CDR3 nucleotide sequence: TGTGCCAGCAGCTTAGAGATCGGGGTACTTCAGCCCCAGCATTTT. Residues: CASSLEIGVLQPQHF.